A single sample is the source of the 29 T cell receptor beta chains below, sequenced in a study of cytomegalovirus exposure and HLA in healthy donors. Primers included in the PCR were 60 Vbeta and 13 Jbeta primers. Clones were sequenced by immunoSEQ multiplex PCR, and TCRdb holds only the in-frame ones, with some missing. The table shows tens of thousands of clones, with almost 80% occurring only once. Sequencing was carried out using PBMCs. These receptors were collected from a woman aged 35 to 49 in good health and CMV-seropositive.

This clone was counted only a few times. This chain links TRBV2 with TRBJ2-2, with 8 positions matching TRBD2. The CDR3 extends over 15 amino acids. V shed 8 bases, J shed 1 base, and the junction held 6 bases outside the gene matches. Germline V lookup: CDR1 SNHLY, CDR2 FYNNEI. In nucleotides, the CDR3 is TGTGCCAGCCACGGGGGACTAGTGAACACCGGGGAGCTGTTTTTT. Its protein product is CASHGGLVNTGELFF.

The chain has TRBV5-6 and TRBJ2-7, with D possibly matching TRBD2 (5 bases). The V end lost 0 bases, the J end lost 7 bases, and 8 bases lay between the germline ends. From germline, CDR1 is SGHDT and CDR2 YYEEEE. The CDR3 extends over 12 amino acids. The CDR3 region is CASSLATGEQYF. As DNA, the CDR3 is TGTGCCAGCAGCTTGGCAACGGGGGAGCAGTACTTC.

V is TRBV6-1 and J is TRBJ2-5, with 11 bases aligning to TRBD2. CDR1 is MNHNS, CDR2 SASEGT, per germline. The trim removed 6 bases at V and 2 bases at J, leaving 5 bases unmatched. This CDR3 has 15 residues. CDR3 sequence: CASRLAGGPQETQYF. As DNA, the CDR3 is TGTGCCAGCAGGTTAGCGGGGGGGCCGCAAGAGACCCAGTACTTC.

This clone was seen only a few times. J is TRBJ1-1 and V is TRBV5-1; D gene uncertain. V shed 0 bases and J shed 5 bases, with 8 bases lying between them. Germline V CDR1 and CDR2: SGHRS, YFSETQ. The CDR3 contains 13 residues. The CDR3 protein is CASSLDGETEAFF. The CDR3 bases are TGCGCCAGCAGCTTGGACGGGGAAACTGAAGCTTTCTTT.

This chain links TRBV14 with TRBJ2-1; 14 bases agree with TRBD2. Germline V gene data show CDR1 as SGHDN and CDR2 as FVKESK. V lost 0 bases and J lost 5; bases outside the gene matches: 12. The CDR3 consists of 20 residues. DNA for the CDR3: TGTGCCAGCAGCCAAGATTTTTCCGGGACTAGCGGGAGTCACAACAATGAGCAGTTCTTC. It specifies CASSQDFSGTSGSHNNEQFF. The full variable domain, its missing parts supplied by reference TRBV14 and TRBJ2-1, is EAGVTQFPSHSVIEKGQTVTLRCDPISGHDNLYWYRRVMGKEIKFLLHFVKESKQDESGMPNNRFLAERTGGTYSTLKVQPAELEDSGVYFCASSQDFSGTSGSHNNEQFFGPGTRLTVL.

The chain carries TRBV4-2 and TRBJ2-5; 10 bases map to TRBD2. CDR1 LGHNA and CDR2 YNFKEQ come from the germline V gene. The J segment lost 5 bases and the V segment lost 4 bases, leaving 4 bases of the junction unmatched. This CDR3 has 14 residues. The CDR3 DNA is TGTGCCAGCAGCCTTCTAGCGGGAGAGGAGACCCAGTACTTC. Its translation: CASSLLAGEETQYF.

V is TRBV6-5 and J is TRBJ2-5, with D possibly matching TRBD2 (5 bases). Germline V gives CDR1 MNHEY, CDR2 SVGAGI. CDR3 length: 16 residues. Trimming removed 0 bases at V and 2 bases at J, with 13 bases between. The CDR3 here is CASSYSTGRGQETQYF. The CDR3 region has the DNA TGTGCCAGCAGTTACTCGACGGGTCGGGGTCAAGAGACCCAGTACTTC.

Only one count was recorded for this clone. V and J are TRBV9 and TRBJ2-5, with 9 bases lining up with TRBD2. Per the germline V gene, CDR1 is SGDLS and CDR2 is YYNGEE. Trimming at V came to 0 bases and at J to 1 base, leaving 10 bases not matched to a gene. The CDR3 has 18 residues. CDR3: CASSVGALAGELQETQYF. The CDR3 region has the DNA TGTGCCAGCAGCGTAGGGGCTTTAGCGGGGGAGCTCCAAGAGACCCAGTACTTC. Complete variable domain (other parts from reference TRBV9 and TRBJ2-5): DSGVTQTPKHLITATGQRVTLRCSPRSGDLSVYWYQQSLDQGLQFLIQYYNGEERAKGNILERFSAQQFPDLHSELNLSSLELGDSALYFCASSVGALAGELQETQYFGPGTRLLVL.

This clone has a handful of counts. The CDR3 nucleotides read TGTGCCAGGCGGGACAGGGGATTGAACACTGAAGCTTTCTTT. It yields the protein CARRDRGLNTEAFF. The J gene is TRBJ1-1, the V gene TRBV2; 10 bases agree with TRBD1. Trimming removed 9 bases from V and 0 bases from J; junction bases left unmatched: 4. From germline, CDR1 is SNHLY and CDR2 FYNNEI. CDR3 length equals 14 residues.

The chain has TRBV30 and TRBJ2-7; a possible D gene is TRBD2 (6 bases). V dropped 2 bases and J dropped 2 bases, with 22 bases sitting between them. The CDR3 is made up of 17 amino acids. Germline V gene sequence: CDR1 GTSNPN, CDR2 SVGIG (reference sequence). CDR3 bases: TGTGCCTGGAGTTTGGAATTAGTATCTAGCGATACCTACGAGCAGTACTTC. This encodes CAWSLELVSSDTYEQYF.

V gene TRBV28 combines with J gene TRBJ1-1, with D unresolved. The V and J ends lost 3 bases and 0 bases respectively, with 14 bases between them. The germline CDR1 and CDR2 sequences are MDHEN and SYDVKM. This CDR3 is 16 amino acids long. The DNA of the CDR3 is TGTGCCAGCAGTTTTGCTGGAACAGCAATGAACACTGAAGCTTTCTTT. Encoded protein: CASSFAGTAMNTEAFF. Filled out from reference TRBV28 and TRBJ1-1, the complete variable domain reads DVKVTQSSRYLVKRTGEKVFLECVQDMDHENMFWYRQDPGLGLRLIYFSYDVKMKEKGDIPEGYSVSREKKERFSLILESASTNQTSMYLCASSFAGTAMNTEAFFGQGTRLTVV.

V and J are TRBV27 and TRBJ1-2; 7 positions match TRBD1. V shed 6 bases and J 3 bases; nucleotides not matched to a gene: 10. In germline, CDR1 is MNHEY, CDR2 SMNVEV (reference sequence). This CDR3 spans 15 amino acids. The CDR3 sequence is CASSPTPGQYYGYTF. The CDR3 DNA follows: TGTGCCAGCAGCCCCACTCCGGGACAGTACTATGGCTACACCTTC.

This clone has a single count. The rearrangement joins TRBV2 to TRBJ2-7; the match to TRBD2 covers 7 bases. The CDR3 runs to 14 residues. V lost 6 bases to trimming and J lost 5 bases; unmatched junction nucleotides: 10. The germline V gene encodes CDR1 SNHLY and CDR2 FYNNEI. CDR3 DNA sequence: TGTGCCAGCAGGCGGGAGTTCAGGTCCCACGAGCAGTACTTC. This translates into CASRREFRSHEQYF.

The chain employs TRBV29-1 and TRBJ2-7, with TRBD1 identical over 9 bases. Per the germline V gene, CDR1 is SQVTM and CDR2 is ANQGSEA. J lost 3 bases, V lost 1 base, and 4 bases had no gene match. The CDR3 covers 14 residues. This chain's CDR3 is CSVEGLGQGYEQYF. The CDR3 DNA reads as TGCAGCGTTGAAGGCTTGGGACAGGGCTACGAGCAGTACTTC.

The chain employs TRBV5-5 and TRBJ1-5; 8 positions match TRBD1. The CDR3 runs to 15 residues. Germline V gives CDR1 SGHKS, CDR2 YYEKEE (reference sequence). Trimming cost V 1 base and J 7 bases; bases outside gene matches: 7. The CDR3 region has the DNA TGTGCCAGCAGCTTGTACCCAGGGGGCGAACAGCCCCAGCATTTT. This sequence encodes CASSLYPGGEQPQHF.

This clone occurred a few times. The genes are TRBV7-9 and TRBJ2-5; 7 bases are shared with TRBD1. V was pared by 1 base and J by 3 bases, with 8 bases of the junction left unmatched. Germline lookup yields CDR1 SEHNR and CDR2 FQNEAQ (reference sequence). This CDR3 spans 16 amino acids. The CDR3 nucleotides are TGTGCCAGCAGCTTAGTGTTAGGGACAGAGAAAGAGACCCAGTACTTC. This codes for CASSLVLGTEKETQYF. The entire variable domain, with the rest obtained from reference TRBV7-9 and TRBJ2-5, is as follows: DTGVSQNPRHKITKRGQNVTFRCDPISEHNRLYWYRQTLGQGPEFLTYFQNEAQLEKSRLLSDRFSAERPKGSFSTLEIQRTEQGDSAMYLCASSLVLGTEKETQYFGPGTRLLVL.

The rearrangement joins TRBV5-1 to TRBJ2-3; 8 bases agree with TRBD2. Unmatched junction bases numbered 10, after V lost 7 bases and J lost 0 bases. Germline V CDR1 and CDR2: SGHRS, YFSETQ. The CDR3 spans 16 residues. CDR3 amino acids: CASAWTSTSSTDTQYF. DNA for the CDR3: TGCGCCAGCGCTTGGACTAGCACGTCTAGCACAGATACGCAGTATTTT.

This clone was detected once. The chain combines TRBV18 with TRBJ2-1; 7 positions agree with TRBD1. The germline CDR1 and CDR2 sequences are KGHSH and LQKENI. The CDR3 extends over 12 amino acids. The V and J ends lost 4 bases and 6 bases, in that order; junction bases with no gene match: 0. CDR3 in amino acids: CASSRTGNEQFF. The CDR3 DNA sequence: TGTGCCAGCTCACGGACAGGCAATGAGCAGTTCTTC.

The CDR3 spells CASSQDQEGASEQYF. The CDR3 DNA sequence: TGTGCCAGCAGCCAAGACCAGGAGGGTGCCTCCGAGCAGTACTTC. The chain uses TRBV4-2 and TRBJ2-7, with a weak D call TRBD2 (6 bases). The CDR3 has 15 amino acids. Trimming pared 0 bases from V and 6 bases from J, leaving 15 bases between. The germline V gene encodes CDR1 LGHNA and CDR2 YNFKEQ.

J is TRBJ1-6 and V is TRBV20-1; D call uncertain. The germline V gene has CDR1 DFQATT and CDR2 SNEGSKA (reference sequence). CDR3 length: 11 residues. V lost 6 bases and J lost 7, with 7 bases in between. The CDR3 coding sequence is TGCAGTGCGGGGAGGAATTCACCCCTCCACTTT. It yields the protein CSAGRNSPLHF.

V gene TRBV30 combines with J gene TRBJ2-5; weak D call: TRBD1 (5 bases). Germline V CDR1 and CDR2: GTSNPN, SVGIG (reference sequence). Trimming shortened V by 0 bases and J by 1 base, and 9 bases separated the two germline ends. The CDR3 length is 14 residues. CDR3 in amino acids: CAWSVAGLQETQYF. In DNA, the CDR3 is TGTGCCTGGAGTGTAGCAGGGCTCCAAGAGACCCAGTACTTC.

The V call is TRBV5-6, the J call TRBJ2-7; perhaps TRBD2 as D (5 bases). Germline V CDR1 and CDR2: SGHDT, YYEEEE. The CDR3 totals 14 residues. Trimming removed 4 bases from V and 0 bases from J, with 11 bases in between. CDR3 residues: CASSPTGVSYEQYF. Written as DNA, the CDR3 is TGTGCCAGCAGCCCTACCGGGGTCTCCTACGAGCAGTACTTC. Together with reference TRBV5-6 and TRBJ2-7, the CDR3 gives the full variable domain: DAGVTQSPTHLIKTRGQQVTLRCSPKSGHDTVSWYQQALGQGPQFIFQYYEEEERQRGNFPDRFSGHQFPNYSSELNVNALLLGDSALYLCASSPTGVSYEQYFGPGTRLTVT.

The CDR3 bases are TGTGCCAGAACAGGGAATGGACAGCCCCAGCATTTT. Protein: CARTGNGQPQHF. The rearrangement links TRBV5-3 to TRBJ1-5, with D perhaps TRBD1 (5 bases). TRBV5-3 is known as an ORF, though its function is uncertain. The CDR3 loop spans 12 amino acids. Trimming pared 6 bases from V and 7 bases from J, leaving 11 bases between.

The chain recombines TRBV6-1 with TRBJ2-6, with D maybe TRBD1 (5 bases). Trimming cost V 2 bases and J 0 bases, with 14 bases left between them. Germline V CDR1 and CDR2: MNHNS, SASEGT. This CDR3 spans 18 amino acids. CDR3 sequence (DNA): TGTGCCAGCAGTGAATGGCAGGGAACCCTCTCTGGGGCCAACGTCCTGACTTTC. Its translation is CASSEWQGTLSGANVLTF.

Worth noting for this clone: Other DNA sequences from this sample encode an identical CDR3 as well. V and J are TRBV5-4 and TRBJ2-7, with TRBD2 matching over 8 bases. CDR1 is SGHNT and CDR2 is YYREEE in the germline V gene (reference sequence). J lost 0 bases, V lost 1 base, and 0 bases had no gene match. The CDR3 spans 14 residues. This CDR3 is CASSLTSGSYEQYF. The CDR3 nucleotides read TGTGCCAGCAGCTTGACTAGCGGCTCCTACGAGCAGTACTTC.

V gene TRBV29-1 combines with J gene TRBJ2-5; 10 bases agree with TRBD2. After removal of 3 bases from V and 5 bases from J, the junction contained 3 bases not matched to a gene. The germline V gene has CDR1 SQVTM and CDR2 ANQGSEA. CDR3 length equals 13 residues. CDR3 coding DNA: TGCAGCGTTGAGTCTAGCGGGAGTGAGACCCAGTACTTC. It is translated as CSVESSGSETQYF.

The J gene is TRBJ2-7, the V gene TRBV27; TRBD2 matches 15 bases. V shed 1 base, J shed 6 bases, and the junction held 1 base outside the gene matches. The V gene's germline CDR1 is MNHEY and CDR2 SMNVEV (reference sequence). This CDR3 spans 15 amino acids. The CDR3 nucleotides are TGTGCCAGCAGTTTATGGGGACTAGCGGGAGGCGAGCAGTACTTC. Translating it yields CASSLWGLAGGEQYF.

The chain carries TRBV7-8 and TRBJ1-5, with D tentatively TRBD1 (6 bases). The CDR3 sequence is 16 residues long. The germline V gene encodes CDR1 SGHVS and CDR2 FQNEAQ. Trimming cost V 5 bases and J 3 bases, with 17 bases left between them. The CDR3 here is CASSPSGRGYNQPQHF. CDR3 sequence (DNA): TGTGCCAGCAGCCCGTCGGGGAGGGGGTACAATCAGCCCCAGCATTTT.

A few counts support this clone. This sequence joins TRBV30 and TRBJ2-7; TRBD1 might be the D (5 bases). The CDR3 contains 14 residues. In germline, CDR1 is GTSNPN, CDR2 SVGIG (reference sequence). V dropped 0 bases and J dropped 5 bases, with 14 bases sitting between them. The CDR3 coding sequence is TGTGCCTGGAGTGTCTCAGGGATTGAACACGAGCAGTACTTC. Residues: CAWSVSGIEHEQYF.